This TCR beta chain was sequenced during a study of shared T cell receptors in the human thymus. Only in-frame clones appear in the TCRdb table, and some are missing; sequencing was by immunoSEQ multiplex PCR. The sample includes more than 550,000 clones, approximately 83% of them seen just once. Germline lookup yields CDR1 SGHKS and CDR2 YYEKEE (reference sequence). CDR3 length: 16 amino acids. The V end lost 2 bases, the J end lost 4 bases, and 16 bases lay between the germline ends. This sample also belongs to another study, concerning human thymus T cells. Turning to that study: Related work showed strongly overlapping thymic repertoires across unrelated individuals.

J is TRBJ1-5 and V is TRBV5-5; D gene uncertain. The TCR sequence derives from a girl under three years old with a congenital heart defect. Material: thymocytes. As DNA, the CDR3 is TGTGCCAGCAGCTTAGGCGGGGTCGAAGGGAATCAGCCCCAGCATTTT. It is translated as CASSLGGVEGNQPQHF.